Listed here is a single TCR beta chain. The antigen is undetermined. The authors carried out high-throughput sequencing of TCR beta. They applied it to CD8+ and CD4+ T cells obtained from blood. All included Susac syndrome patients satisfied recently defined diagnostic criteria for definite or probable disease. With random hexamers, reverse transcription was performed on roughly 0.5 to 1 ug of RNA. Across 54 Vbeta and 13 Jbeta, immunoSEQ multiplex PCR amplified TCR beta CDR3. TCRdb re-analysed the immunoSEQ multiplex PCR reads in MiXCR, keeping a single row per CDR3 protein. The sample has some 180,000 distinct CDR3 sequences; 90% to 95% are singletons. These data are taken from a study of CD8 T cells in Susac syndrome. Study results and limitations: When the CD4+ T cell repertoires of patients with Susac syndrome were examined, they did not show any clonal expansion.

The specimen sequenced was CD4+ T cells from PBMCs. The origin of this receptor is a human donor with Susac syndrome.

This chain's CDR3 is CASLSVGETQYF. CDR3 sequence (DNA): TGTGCCAGCCTTTCAGTGGGGGAGACCCAGTACTTC. The chain is built from TRBV7-9 and TRBJ2-5; D remains unclear. The CDR3 length is 12 residues. V lost 8 bases to trimming and J lost 5 bases, with 12 bases between them. CDR1 and CDR2 from the germline V gene are SEHNR and FQNEAQ (reference sequence).